This TCR beta chain came from a study of CD8 T cells in Susac syndrome. A quantity of about 0.5 to 1 ug RNA underwent reverse transcription using random hexamers. TCRdb reanalysed the immunoSEQ multiplex PCR reads using MiXCR and keeps one entry per CDR3 protein. The sample has some 180,000 distinct CDR3 sequences, about 94% seen once. CDR3 size: 14 residues. CDR1 and CDR2 (germline): KGHSH, LQKENI. V lost 4 bases and J 1 base, leaving 10 bases between the germline ends. This clonotype was seen only a few times. The genes are TRBV18 and TRBJ1-1, with D maybe TRBD1 (6 bases). Sequencing was performed on CD4+ T cells from PBMCs. This TCR came from a human donor with Susac syndrome. The CDR3 loop reads CASSLQGTNTEAFF. The DNA for the CDR3 is TGTGCCAGCTCACTACAGGGCACGAACACTGAAGCTTTCTTT.